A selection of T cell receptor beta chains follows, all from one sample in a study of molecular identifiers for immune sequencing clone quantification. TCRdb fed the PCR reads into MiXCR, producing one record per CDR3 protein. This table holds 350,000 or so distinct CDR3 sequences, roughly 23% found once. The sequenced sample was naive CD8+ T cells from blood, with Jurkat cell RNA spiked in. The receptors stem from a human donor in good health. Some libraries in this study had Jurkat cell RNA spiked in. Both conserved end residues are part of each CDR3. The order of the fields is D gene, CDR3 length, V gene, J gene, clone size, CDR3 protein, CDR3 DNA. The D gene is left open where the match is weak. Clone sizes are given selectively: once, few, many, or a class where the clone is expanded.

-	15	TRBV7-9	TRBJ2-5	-	CASSLGPTGQEIQYF	TGTGCCAGCAGCTTAGGGCCGACAGGACAAGAGATCCAGTACTTC
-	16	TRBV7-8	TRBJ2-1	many	CASSSTALWEYNEQFF	TGTGCCAGCAGCTCTACGGCCCTTTGGGAATACAATGAGCAGTTCTTC
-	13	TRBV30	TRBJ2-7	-	CAWGVNDGYEQYF	TGTGCCTGGGGTGTTAATGATGGGTACGAGCAGTACTTC
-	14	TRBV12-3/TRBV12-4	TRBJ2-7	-	CASSIAWGEYEQYF	TGTGCCAGCAGCATTGCGTGGGGGGAATACGAGCAGTACTTC
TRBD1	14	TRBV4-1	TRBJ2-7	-	CASSQGDRPYEQYF	TGCGCCAGCAGCCAGGGGGACAGACCCTACGAGCAGTACTTC
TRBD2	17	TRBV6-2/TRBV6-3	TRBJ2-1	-	CASSYTTSGGLYNEQLF	TGTGCCAGCAGTTACACAACCAGCGGGGGCCTCTACAATGAGCAGCTCTTC
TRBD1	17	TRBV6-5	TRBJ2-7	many	CASSSGTGASRWNEQYF	TGTGCCAGCAGTTCTGGGACAGGGGCATCCCGGTGGAACGAGCAGTACTTC
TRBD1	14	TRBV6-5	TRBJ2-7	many	CASRTGQANYEQYF	TGTGCCAGCAGAACGGGACAGGCAAATTACGAGCAGTACTTC
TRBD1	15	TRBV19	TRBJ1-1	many	CASSSPGQGDLEAFF	TGTGCCAGTAGTTCCCCGGGACAGGGAGACCTTGAAGCTTTCTTT
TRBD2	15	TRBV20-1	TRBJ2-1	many	CSARDRTSGYNEQFF	TGCAGTGCTAGAGATCGGACTAGCGGGTACAATGAGCAGTTCTTC
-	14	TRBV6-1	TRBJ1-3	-	CASSETGLGNTIYF	TGTGCCAGCAGTGAAACGGGACTCGGAAACACCATATATTTT
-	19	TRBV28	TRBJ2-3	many	CASSLSLLASSSSTDTQYF	TGTGCCAGCAGTTTATCGCTGTTGGCTAGCAGCTCTAGCACAGATACGCAGTATTTT
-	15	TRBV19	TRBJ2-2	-	CASNNIGGHTGELFF	TGTGCCAGTAACAATATTGGGGGGCACACCGGGGAGCTGTTTTTT
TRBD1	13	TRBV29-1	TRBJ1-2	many	CSVDSGGWYGYTF	TGCAGCGTTGATTCAGGGGGCTGGTATGGCTACACCTTC
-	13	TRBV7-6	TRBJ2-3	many	CASSLEFGRTQYF	TGTGCCAGCAGTTTAGAGTTCGGGCGTACGCAGTATTTT